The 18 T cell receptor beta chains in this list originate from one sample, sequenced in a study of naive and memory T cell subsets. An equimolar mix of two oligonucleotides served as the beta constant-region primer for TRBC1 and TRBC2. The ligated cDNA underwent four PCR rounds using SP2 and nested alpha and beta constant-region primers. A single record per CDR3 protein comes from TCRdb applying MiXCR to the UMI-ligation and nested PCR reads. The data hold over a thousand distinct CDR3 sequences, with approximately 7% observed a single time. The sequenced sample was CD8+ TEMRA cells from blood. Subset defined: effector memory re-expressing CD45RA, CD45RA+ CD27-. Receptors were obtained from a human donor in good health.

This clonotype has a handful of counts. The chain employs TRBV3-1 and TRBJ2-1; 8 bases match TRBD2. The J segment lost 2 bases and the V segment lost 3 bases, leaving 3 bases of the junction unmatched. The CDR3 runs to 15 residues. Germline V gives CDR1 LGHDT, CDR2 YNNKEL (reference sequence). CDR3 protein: CASSHTSGAYNEQFF. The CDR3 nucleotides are TGTGCCAGCAGCCACACTAGCGGAGCCTACAATGAGCAGTTCTTC.

The CDR3 is CASSSWGGGQPQHF. The CDR3 DNA reads TGTGCCAGCAGTTCGTGGGGGGGGGGTCAGCCCCAGCATTTT. The chain uses TRBV27 and TRBJ1-5, with D possibly TRBD1 on 5 matching bases. CDR1 MNHEY and CDR2 SMNVEV come from the germline V gene (reference sequence). The length of the CDR3 is 14 residues. Trimming removed 4 bases at V and 6 bases at J, with 13 bases between.

DNA of the CDR3: TGTGCCAGCAGTTCACAGGGTTTAGCAGGAGAGACCCAGTACTTC. Protein product: CASSSQGLAGETQYF. This chain links TRBV28 with TRBJ2-5; D possibly corresponds to TRBD1 (6 bases). V was clipped by 4 bases and J by 4 bases, with 16 bases between them. The germline V gene has CDR1 MDHEN and CDR2 SYDVKM. The CDR3 runs to 15 residues.

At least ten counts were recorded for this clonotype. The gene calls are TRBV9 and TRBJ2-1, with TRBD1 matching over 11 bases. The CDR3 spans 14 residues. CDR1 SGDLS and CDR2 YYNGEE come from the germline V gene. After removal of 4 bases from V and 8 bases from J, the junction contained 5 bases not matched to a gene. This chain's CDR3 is CASSPGQGGYEQFF. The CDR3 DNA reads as TGTGCCAGCAGCCCGGGACAGGGGGGTTATGAGCAGTTCTTC.

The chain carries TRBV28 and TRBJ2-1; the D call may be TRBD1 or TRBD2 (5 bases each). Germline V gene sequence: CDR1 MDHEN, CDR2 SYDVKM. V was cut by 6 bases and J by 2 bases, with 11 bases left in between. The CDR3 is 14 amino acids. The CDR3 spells CASRGDPTYNEQFF. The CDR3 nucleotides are TGTGCCAGCAGGGGGGACCCCACCTACAATGAGCAGTTCTTC.

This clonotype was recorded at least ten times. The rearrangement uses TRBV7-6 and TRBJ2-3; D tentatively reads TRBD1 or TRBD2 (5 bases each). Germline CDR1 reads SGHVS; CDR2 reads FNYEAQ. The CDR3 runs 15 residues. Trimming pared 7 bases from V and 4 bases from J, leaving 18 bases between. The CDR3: CASTAGAGAPDTQYF. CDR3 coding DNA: TGTGCCAGCACCGCCGGAGCCGGGGCCCCAGATACGCAGTATTTT.

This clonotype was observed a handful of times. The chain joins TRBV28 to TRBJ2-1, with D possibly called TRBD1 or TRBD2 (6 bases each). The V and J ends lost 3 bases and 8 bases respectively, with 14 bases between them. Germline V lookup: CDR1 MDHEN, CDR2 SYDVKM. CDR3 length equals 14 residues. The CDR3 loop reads CASSLGGQIDEQFF. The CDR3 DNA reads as TGTGCCAGCAGTTTGGGAGGACAGATCGATGAGCAGTTCTTC.

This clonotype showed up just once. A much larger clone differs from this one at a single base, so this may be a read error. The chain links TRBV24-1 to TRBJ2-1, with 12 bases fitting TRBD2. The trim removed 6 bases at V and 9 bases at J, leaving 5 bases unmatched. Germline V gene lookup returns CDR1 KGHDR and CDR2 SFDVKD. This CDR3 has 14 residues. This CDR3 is CATSKASGRGEQFF. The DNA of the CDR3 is TGTGCCACCAGTAAGGCTAGCGGGAGGGGTGAGCAGTTCTTC.

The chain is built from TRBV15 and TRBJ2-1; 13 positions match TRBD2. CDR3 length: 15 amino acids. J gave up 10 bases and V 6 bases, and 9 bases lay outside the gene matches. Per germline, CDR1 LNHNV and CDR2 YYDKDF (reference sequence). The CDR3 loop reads CATSTGLAGVMEQFF. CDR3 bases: TGTGCCACCAGTACCGGACTAGCGGGAGTTATGGAGCAGTTCTTC.

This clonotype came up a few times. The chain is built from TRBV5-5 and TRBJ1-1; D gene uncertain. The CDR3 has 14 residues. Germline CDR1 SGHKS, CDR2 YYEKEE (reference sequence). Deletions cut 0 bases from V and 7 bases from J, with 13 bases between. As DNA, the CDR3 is TGTGCCAGCAGCTTGGTCCGGGGATTGTTTGAAGCTTTCTTT. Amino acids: CASSLVRGLFEAFF.

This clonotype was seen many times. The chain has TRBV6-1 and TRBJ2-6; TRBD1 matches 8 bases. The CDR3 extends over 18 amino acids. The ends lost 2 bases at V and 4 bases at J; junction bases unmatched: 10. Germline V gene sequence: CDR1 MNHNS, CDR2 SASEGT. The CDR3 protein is CASSEWGQGAKGANVLTF. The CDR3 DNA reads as TGTGCCAGCAGTGAATGGGGGCAGGGGGCGAAAGGGGCCAACGTCCTGACTTTC.

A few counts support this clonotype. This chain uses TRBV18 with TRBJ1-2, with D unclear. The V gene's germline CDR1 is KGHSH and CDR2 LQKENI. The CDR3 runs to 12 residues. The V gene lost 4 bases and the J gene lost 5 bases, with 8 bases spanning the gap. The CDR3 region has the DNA TGTGCCAGCTCACATTTACGTTATGGCTACACCTTC. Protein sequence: CASSHLRYGYTF.

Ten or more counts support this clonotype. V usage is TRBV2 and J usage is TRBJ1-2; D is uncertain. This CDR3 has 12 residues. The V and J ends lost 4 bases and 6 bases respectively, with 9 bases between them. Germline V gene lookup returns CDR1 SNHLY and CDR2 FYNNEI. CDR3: CASSVGEDGYTF. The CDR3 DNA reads TGTGCCAGCAGTGTTGGGGAGGATGGCTACACCTTC.

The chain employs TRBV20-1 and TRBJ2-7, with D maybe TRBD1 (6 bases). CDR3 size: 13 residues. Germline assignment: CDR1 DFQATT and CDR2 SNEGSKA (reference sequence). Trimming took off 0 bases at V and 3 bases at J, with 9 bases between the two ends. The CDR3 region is CSARDNRDYEQYF. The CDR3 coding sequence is TGCAGTGCTAGAGATAACAGGGACTACGAGCAGTACTTC.

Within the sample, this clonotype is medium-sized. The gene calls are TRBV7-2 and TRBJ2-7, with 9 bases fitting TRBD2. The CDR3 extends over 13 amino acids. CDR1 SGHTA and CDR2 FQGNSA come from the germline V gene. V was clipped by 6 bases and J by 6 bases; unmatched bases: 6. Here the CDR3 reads CASRPSGNPEQYF. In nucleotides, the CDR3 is TGTGCCAGCAGACCTAGCGGGAACCCCGAGCAGTACTTC.

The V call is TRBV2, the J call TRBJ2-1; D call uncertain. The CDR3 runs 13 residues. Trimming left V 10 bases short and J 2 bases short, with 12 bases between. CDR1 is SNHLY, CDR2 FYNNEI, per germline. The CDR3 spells CANGDSTYNEQFF. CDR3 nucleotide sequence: TGTGCCAACGGAGACTCGACCTACAATGAGCAGTTCTTC.

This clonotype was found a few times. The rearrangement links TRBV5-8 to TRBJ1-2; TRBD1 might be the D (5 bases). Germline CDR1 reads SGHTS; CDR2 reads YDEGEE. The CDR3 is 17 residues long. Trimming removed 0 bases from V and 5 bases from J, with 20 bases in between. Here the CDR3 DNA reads TGTGCCAGCAGCTTGGTTTGGAGGGGCAGTGATGGGTATGGCTACACCTTC. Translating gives CASSLVWRGSDGYGYTF.

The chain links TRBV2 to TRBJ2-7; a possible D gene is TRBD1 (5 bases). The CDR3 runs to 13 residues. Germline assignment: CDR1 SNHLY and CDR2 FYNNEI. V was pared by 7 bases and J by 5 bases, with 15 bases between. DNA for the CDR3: TGTGCCAGCAATCAGGGAACTTGGAACGAGCAGTACTTC. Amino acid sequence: CASNQGTWNEQYF.